The present entry profiles one TCR beta chain with its context. The antigen is undetermined. This record comes from a study of shared clonotypes between healthy human individuals. General observations from the study: The generation probabilities recorded for non-shared clonotypes fell below those of clonotypes shared by all four donors.

Germline CDR1 is SGHRS and CDR2 is YFSETQ. The CDR3 is 14 residues long. V dropped 6 bases and J dropped 1 base, with 13 bases sitting between them. Generated by immunoSEQ multiplex PCR, the TCRdb table keeps only in-frame clones and is missing some. The sample has 2 million to 2.5 million clones; about 90% are singletons. This clonotype originated in a man aged 18 to 35 in good health. Some clones in this sample may be carry-over from other donors' samples. The V and J genes are TRBV5-1 and TRBJ2-5; D might be TRBD1 (6 bases). Material for sequencing was naive CD4+ T cells from PBMCs. The subset: CD45RA+ positively selected. The CDR3: CASTVGHPQETQYF. The CDR3 coding sequence is TGCGCCAGCACCGTGGGACATCCCCAAGAGACCCAGTACTTC.